This T cell receptor beta chain was documented in a study of blood T cell repertoires in COVID-19. Repertoires were generated with immunoSEQ multiplex PCR, while TCRdb's copy carries only in-frame clones and drops some. The sample includes roughly 190,000 clones, 80% to 95% of them seen just once. Germline V CDR1 and CDR2: SGDLS, YYNGEE. The CDR3 consists of 14 residues. The V end was cut by 4 bases, the J end by 3 bases, with 14 bases between. The receptor comes from a man aged 50 or older with acute or convalescent COVID-19. Material: peripheral blood. The gene calls are TRBV9 and TRBJ2-7, with D uncertain. The CDR3 coding sequence is TGTGCCAGCAGCCCTTCGAGGAGTTTCTACGAGCAGTACTTC. Protein sequence: CASSPSRSFYEQYF.